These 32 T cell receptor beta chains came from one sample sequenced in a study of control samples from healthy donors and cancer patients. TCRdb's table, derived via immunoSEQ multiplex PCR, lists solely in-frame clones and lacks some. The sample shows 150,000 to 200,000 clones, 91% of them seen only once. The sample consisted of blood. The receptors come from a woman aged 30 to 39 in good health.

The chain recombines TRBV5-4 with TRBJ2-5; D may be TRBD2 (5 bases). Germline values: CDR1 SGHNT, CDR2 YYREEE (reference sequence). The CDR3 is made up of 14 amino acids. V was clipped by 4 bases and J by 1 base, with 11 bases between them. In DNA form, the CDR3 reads TGTGCCAGCAGCCCCCGGGAAACCCAAGAGACCCAGTACTTC. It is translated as CASSPRETQETQYF.

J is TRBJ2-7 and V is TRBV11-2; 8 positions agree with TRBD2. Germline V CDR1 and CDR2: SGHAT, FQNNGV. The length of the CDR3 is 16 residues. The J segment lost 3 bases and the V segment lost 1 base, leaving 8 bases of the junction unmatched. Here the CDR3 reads CASSLVGTSRIYEQYF. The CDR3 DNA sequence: TGTGCCAGCAGCTTAGTTGGGACTAGTCGTATCTACGAGCAGTACTTC.

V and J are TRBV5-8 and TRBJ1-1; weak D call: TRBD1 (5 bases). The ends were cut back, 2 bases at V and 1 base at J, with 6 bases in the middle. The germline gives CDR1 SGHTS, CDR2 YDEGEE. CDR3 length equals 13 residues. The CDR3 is CASSFRANTEAFF. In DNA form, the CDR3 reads TGTGCCAGCAGCTTCAGGGCGAACACTGAAGCTTTCTTT.

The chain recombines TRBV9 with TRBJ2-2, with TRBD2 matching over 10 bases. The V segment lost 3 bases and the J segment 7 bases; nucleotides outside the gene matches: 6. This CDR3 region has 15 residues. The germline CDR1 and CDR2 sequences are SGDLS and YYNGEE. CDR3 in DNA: TGTGCCAGCAGCGAACCTAGCGGGAGTGGCGGGGAGCTGTTTTTT. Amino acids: CASSEPSGSGGELFF.

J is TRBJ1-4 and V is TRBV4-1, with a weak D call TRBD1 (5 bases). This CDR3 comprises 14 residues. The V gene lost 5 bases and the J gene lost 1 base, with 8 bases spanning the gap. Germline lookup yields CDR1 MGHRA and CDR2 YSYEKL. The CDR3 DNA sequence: TGCGCCAGCAGCTACCAGGGAACTAATGAAAAACTGTTTTTT. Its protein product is CASSYQGTNEKLFF.

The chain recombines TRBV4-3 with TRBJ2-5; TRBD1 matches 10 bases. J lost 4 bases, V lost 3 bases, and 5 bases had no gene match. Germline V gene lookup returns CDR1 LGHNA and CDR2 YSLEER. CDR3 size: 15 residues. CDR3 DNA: TGCGCCAGCAGCCACCCGGGACAGGGGTCAGAGACCCAGTACTTC. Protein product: CASSHPGQGSETQYF.

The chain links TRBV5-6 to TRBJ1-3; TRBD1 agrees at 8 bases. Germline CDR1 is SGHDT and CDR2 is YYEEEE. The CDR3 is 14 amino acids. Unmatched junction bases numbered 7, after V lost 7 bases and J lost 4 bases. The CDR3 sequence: CASVQGAAGNTIYF. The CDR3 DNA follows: TGTGCCAGCGTCCAGGGGGCTGCGGGAAACACCATATATTTT.

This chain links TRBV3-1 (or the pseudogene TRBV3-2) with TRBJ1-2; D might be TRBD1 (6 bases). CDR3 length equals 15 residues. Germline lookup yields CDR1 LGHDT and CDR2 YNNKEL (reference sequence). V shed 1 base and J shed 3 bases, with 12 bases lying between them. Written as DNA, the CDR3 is TGTGCCAGCAGCCAAGCCAGGGGCCGTTACTATGGCTACACCTTC. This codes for CASSQARGRYYGYTF.

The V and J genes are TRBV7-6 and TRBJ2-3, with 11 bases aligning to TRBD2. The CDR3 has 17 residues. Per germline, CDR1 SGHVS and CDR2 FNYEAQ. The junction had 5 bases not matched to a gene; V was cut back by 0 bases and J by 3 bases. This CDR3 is CASSLASGGARTDTQYF. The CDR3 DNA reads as TGTGCCAGCAGCTTAGCTAGCGGGGGGGCCCGGACAGATACGCAGTATTTT.

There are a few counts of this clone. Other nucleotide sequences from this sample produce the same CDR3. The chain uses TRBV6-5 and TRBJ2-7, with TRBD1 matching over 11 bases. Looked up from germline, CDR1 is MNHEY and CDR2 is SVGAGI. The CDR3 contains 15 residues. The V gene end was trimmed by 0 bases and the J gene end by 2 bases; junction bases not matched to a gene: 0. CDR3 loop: CASSYSGQGAYEQYF. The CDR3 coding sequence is TGTGCCAGCAGTTACTCGGGACAGGGGGCCTACGAGCAGTACTTC.

Written as DNA, the CDR3 is TGTGCCAGTAGTATCGGGTACAGGGGGGAAACTAATGAAAAACTGTTTTTT. Translating it yields CASSIGYRGETNEKLFF. The chain has TRBV19 and TRBJ1-4; 8 bases are a match to TRBD1. This CDR3 contains 17 residues. From germline, CDR1 is LNHDA and CDR2 SQIVND (reference sequence). Losses at the gene ends were 3 bases for V and 1 base for J; bases not matched to a gene: 7. Full variable domain (remainder filled in from reference TRBV19 and TRBJ1-4): DGGITQSPKYLFRKEGQNVTLSCEQNLNHDAMYWYRQDPGQGLRLIYYSQIVNDFQKGDIAEGYSVSREKKESFPLTVTSAQKNPTAFYLCASSIGYRGETNEKLFFGSGTQLSVL.

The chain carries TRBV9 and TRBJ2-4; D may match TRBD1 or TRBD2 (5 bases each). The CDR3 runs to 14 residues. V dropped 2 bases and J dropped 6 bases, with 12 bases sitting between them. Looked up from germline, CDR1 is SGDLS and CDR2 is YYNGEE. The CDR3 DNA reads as TGTGCCAGCAGCGTCCGGGACGGACCAAACATTCAGTACTTC. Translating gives CASSVRDGPNIQYF.

CDR3 sequence: CASSRRETTTNEKLFF. CDR3 coding DNA: TGTGCCAGCAGTAGGCGGGAGACAACAACTAATGAAAAACTGTTTTTT. The rearrangement uses TRBV6-2 or TRBV6-3 and TRBJ1-4; D is undetermined. This CDR3 comprises 16 residues. Trimming cost V 5 bases and J 0 bases, with 13 bases left between them. Germline values: CDR1 MNHEY, CDR2 SVGEGT.

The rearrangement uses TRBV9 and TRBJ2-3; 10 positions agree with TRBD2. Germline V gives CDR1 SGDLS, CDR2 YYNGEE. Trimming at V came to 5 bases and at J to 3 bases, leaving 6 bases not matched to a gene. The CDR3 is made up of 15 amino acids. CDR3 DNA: TGTGCCAGCAGTCCAGCGGGGGGGCCGACAGATACGCAGTATTTT. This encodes CASSPAGGPTDTQYF.

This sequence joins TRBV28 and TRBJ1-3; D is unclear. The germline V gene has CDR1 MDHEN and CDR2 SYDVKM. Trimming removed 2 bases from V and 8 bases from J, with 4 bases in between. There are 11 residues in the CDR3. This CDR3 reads CASSLGYTIYF. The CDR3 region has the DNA TGTGCCAGCAGTTTAGGGTACACCATATATTTT.

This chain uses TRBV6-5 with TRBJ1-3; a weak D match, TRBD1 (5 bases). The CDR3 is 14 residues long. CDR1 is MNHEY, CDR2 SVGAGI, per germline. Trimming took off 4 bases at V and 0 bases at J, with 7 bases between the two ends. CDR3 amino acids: CASSSGGSGNTIYF. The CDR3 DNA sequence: TGTGCCAGCAGTTCCGGGGGCTCTGGAAACACCATATATTTT.

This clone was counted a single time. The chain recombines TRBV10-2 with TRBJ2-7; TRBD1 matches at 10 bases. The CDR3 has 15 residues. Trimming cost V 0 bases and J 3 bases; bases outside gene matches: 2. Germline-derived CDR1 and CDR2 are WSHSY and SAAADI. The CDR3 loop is CASSESRDRGYEQYF. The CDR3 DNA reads TGCGCCAGCAGTGAGTCCCGGGACAGGGGCTACGAGCAGTACTTC.

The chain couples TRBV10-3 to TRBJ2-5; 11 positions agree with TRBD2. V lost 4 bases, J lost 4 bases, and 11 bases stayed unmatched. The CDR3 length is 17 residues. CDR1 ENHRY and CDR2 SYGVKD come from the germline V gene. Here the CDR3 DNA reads TGTGCCATCAGTGGTGAGGGTAGCGGGAGGGCCGTAGAGACCCAGTACTTC. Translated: CAISGEGSGRAVETQYF.

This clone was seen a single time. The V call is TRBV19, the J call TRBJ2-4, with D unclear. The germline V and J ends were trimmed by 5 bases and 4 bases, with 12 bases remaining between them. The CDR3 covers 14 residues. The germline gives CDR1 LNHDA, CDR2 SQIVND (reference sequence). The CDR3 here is CASSPRSEKNIQYF. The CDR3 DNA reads TGTGCCAGTAGTCCCCGGTCAGAGAAAAACATTCAGTACTTC.

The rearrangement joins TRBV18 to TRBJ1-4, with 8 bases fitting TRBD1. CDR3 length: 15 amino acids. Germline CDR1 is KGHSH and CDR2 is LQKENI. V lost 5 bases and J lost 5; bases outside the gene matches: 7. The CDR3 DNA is TGTGCCAGCTCATCCGGACAGGGCCGGAATGAAAAACTGTTTTTT. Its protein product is CASSSGQGRNEKLFF.

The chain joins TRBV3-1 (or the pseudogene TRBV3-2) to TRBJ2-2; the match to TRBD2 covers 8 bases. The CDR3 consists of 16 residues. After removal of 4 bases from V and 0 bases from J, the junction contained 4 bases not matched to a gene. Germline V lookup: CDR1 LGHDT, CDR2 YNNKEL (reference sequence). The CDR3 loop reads CASSRVAGSNTGELFF. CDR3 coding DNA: TGTGCCAGCAGCCGAGTAGCGGGGTCGAACACCGGGGAGCTGTTTTTT.

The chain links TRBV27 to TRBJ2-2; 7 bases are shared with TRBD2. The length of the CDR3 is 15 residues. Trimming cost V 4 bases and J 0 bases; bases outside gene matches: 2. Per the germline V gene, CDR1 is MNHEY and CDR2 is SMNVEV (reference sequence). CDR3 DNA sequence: TGTGCCAGCAGTTCTGGGGGGGCGAACACCGGGGAGCTGTTTTTT. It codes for CASSSGGANTGELFF.

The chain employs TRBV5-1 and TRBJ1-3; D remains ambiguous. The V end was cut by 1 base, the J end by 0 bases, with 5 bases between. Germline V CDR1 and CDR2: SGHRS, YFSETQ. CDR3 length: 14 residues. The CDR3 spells CASSLYTSGNTIYF. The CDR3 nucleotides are TGCGCCAGCAGCTTGTACACCTCTGGAAACACCATATATTTT.

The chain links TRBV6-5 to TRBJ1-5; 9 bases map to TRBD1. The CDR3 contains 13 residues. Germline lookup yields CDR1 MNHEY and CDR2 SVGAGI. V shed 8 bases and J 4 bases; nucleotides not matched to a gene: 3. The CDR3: CASGTGLNQPQHF. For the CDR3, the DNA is TGTGCCAGCGGGACAGGGCTTAATCAGCCCCAGCATTTT.

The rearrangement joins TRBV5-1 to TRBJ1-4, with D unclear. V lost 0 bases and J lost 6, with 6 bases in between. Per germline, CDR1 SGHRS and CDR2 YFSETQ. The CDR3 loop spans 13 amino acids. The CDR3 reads CASSLDGDEKLFF. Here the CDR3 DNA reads TGCGCCAGCAGCTTGGACGGAGATGAAAAACTGTTTTTT.

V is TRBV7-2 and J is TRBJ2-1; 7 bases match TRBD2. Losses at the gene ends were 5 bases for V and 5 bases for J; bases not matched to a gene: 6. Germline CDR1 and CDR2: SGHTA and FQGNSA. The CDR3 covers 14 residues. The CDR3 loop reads CASSGSGRHNEQFF. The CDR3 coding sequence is TGTGCCAGCAGCGGTAGCGGGCGCCACAATGAGCAGTTCTTC. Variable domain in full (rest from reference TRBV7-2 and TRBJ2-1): GAGVSQSPSNKVTEKGKDVELRCDPISGHTALYWYRQSLGQGLEFLIYFQGNSAPDKSGLPSDRFSAERTGGSVSTLTIQRTQQEDSAVYLCASSGSGRHNEQFFGPGTRLTVL.

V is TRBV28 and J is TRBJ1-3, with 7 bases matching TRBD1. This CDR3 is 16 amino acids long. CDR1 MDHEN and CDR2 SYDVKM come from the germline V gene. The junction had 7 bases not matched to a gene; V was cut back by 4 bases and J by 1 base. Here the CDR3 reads CASSSRQGGSGNTIYF. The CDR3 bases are TGTGCCAGCAGTTCTCGACAGGGTGGGTCTGGAAACACCATATATTTT.

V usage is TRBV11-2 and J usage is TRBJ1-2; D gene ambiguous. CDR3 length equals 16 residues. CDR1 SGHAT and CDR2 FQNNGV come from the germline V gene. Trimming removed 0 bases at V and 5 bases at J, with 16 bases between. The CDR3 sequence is CASSLDPTRTQYGYTF. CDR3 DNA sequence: TGTGCCAGCAGCTTAGATCCTACCAGAACCCAATATGGCTACACCTTC.

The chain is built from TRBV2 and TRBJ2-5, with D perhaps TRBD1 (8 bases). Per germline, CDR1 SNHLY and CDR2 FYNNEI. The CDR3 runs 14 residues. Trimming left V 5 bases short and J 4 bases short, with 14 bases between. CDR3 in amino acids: CASSSYRGGETQYF. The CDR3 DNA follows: TGTGCCAGCAGTTCTTACAGGGGGGGAGAGACCCAGTACTTC. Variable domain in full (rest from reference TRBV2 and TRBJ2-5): EPEVTQTPSHQVTQMGQEVILRCVPISNHLYFYWYRQILGQKVEFLVSFYNNEISEKSEIFDDQFSVERPDGSNFTLKIRSTKLEDSAMYFCASSSYRGGETQYFGPGTRLLVL.

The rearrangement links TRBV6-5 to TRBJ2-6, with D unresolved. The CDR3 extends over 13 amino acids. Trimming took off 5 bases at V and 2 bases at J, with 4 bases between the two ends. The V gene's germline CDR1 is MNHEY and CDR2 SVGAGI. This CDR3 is CASSRAGANVLTF. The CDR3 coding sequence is TGTGCCAGCAGTAGGGCTGGGGCCAACGTCCTGACTTTC.

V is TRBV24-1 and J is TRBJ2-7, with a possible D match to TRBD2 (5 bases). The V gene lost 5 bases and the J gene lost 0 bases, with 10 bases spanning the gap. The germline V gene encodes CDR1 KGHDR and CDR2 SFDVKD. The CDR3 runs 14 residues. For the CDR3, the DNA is TGTGCCACCAGTGCGACGGGGAGCTCCTACGAGCAGTACTTC. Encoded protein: CATSATGSSYEQYF.

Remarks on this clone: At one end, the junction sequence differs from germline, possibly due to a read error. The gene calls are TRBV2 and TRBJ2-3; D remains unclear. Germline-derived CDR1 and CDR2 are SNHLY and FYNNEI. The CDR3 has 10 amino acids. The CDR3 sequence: CASSIDTQYF. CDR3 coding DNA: TGTGCCAGCAGCATAGATACGCAGTATTTT.